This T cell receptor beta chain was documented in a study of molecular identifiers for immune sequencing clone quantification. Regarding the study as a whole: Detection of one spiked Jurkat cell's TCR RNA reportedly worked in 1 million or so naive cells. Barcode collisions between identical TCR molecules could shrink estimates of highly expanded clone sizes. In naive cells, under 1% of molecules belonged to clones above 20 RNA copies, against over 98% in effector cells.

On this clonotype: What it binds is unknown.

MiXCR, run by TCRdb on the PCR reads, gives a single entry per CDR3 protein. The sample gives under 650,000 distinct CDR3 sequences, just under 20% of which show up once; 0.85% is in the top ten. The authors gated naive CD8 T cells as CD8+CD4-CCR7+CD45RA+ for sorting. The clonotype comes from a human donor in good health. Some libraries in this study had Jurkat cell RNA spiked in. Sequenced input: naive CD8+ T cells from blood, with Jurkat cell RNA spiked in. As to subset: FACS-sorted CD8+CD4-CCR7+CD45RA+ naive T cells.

The CDR3: CASSLNRGHSPLHF. Here the CDR3 DNA reads TGTGCCAGCAGCTTAAACAGGGGGCATTCACCCCTCCACTTT. The gene calls are TRBV11-2 and TRBJ1-6, with TRBD1 identical over 9 bases. Germline V gene lookup returns CDR1 SGHAT and CDR2 FQNNGV. CDR3 length: 14 amino acids. V trimming: 2 bases; J trimming: 8 bases; junction bases outside the gene matches: 1.